The 25 T cell receptor beta chains listed next were all sequenced from one sample in a study of T cell responses to AZD1222 COVID-19 vaccine. This table comes from immunoSEQ multiplex PCR, and its TCRdb copy is limited to in-frame clones, with some not included. The sample has roughly 120,000 clones; about 86% are singletons. The source material was peripheral blood, sampled 28 days after the second AZD1222 dose. All receptors come from an adult who received the AZD1222 COVID-19 vaccine.

The chain has TRBV15 and TRBJ2-7; D is possibly TRBD2 (5 bases). Trimming pared 4 bases from V and 2 bases from J, leaving 24 bases between. Germline V CDR1 and CDR2: LNHNV, YYDKDF (reference sequence). This CDR3 contains 18 residues. The CDR3 is CATSTEGLKGRSAYEQYF. CDR3 DNA sequence: TGTGCCACCAGCACAGAGGGTCTAAAGGGCAGGTCAGCCTACGAGCAGTACTTC.

The chain uses TRBV29-1 and TRBJ1-2, with TRBD1 matching over 7 bases. The CDR3 has 13 amino acids. The V gene's germline CDR1 is SQVTM and CDR2 ANQGSEA. The junction had 9 bases not matched to a gene; V was cut back by 7 bases and J by 4 bases. The CDR3 sequence is CSGQQGQGYGYTF. DNA for the CDR3: TGCAGCGGTCAACAGGGGCAGGGCTATGGCTACACCTTC. The full variable domain, in which reference TRBV29-1 and TRBJ1-2 provide the parts outside the CDR3, is SAVISQKPSRDICQRGTSLTIQCQVDSQVTMMFWYRQQPGQSLTLIATANQGSEATYESGFVIDKFPISRPNLTFSTLTVSNMSPEDSSIYLCSGQQGQGYGYTFGSGTRLTVV.

V gene TRBV3-1 (or the pseudogene TRBV3-2) combines with J gene TRBJ1-4; D unclear. The CDR3 extends over 13 amino acids. The V end was cut by 4 bases, the J end by 8 bases, with 11 bases between. CDR1 and CDR2 from the germline V gene are LGHDT and YNNKEL (reference sequence). The CDR3 reads CASSPRYGEKLFF. DNA of the CDR3: TGTGCCAGCAGCCCAAGGTATGGGGAAAAACTGTTTTTT.

This chain joins TRBV19 and TRBJ1-2, with TRBD1 matching 9 bases. The CDR3 runs 16 residues. V trimming: 4 bases; J trimming: 6 bases; junction bases outside the gene matches: 12. The germline CDR1 and CDR2 sequences are LNHDA and SQIVND (reference sequence). This CDR3 reads CASSKGAWTGENGYTF. CDR3 coding DNA: TGTGCCAGTAGTAAAGGAGCATGGACAGGGGAAAATGGCTACACCTTC.

The genes are TRBV7-3 and TRBJ2-1; 7 nucleotides agree with TRBD2. This CDR3 contains 15 residues. The V gene end was trimmed by 3 bases and the J gene end by 3 bases; junction bases not matched to a gene: 5. Germline V gene sequence: CDR1 SGHTA, CDR2 FQGTGA. This CDR3 is CASSLGGNSYNEQFF. CDR3 sequence (DNA): TGTGCCAGCAGCTTGGGAGGGAATAGCTACAATGAGCAGTTCTTC.

This chain joins TRBV6-4 and TRBJ1-1; unclear D gene. The CDR3 sequence is 12 residues long. Germline V gene data show CDR1 as MRHNA and CDR2 as SNTAGT. V lost 8 bases, J lost 5 bases, and 12 bases lay in between. CDR3 sequence reads: CASRGPVTEAFF. CDR3 coding DNA: TGTGCCAGCCGAGGACCGGTAACTGAAGCTTTCTTT.

The chain uses TRBV14 and TRBJ1-3; the match to TRBD1 covers 7 bases. The CDR3 is 15 amino acids. Germline CDR1 and CDR2: SGHDN and FVKESK. V gave up 1 base and J gave up 0 bases; unmatched junction bases: 0. CDR3: CASSQGDSSGNTIYF. CDR3 sequence (DNA): TGTGCCAGCAGCCAAGGGGACAGCTCTGGAAACACCATATATTTT.

The CDR3 is CASSAGRTYGYTF. CDR3 sequence (DNA): TGCGCCAGCAGCGCGGGACGAACCTATGGCTACACCTTC. The chain links TRBV5-1 to TRBJ1-2; possibly TRBD1 for D (5 bases). The CDR3 has 13 amino acids. Deletions cut 4 bases from V and 4 bases from J, with 11 bases between. Germline V gives CDR1 SGHRS, CDR2 YFSETQ.

This chain joins TRBV5-4 and TRBJ1-6; 7 nucleotides line up with TRBD1. J was trimmed by 6 bases and V by 4 bases; bases with no gene match: 7. Germline V gene sequence: CDR1 SGHNT, CDR2 YYREEE (reference sequence). The CDR3 consists of 15 residues. This CDR3 reads CASSQTGSSNSPLHF. CDR3 sequence (DNA): TGTGCCAGCAGCCAGACAGGGAGTAGTAATTCACCCCTCCACTTT.

This rearrangement joins TRBV11-2 to TRBJ1-1, with 11 bases matching TRBD1. Germline-derived CDR1 and CDR2 are SGHAT and FQNNGV. This CDR3 has 15 residues. J was trimmed by 5 bases and V by 5 bases; bases with no gene match: 7. The CDR3 region is CASSIRTGGMTEAFF. In nucleotides, the CDR3 is TGTGCCAGCAGCATAAGGACAGGGGGCATGACTGAAGCTTTCTTT.

This clone was picked up one time. This chain's CDR3 is CASSPPGNYGYTF. CDR3 bases: TGTGCCAGCAGCCCCCCGGGCAACTATGGCTACACCTTC. The chain combines TRBV5-4 with TRBJ1-2; D not resolved. The CDR3 runs 13 residues. CDR1 SGHNT and CDR2 YYREEE come from the germline V gene (reference sequence). The V end was cut by 4 bases, the J end by 2 bases, with 9 bases between.

The rearrangement joins TRBV7-9 to TRBJ2-7, with a weak D call TRBD2 (6 bases). This CDR3 region has 14 residues. V was cut by 5 bases and J by 3 bases, with 14 bases left in between. Germline-derived CDR1 and CDR2 are SEHNR and FQNEAQ (reference sequence). The CDR3 region has the DNA TGTGCCAGCAGCCCAGATGACGGGGGCTACGAGCAGTACTTC. Amino acid sequence: CASSPDDGGYEQYF. Using reference TRBV7-9 and TRBJ2-7 for the parts outside the CDR3, the full variable domain is DTGVSQNPRHKITKRGQNVTFRCDPISEHNRLYWYRQTLGQGPEFLTYFQNEAQLEKSRLLSDRFSAERPKGSFSTLEIQRTEQGDSAMYLCASSPDDGGYEQYFGPGTRLTVT.

Comment on this clone: One junction end disagrees with the germline gene, perhaps due to a read error. This chain uses TRBV2 with TRBJ1-5; maybe TRBD1 (6 bases). Per germline, CDR1 SNHLY and CDR2 FYNNEI. The CDR3 length is 14 residues. The CDR3 region is CASRGTSSAQAQHF. CDR3 nucleotide sequence: TGTGCCAGCAGGGGGACATCTTCAGCTCAGGCCCAGCATTTT.

With regard to this clone: This specimen includes other DNA sequences encoding the same CDR3. This chain links TRBV7-2 with TRBJ2-5; 7 nucleotides agree with TRBD1. CDR1 is SGHTA and CDR2 is FQGNSA in the germline V gene. There are 14 residues in the CDR3. J gave up 2 bases and V 2 bases, and 2 bases lay outside the gene matches. The CDR3 nucleotides are TGTGCCAGCAGCTTATCCAGGGGGCAAGAGACCCAGTACTTC. Translated, it gives CASSLSRGQETQYF.

CDR3 protein: CASSQPRGPGRVNTEAFF. CDR3 nucleotide sequence: TGTGCCAGCAGCCAACCTCGGGGGCCAGGGAGGGTGAACACTGAAGCTTTCTTT. The chain employs TRBV3-1 (or the pseudogene TRBV3-2) and TRBJ1-1; the D gene is possibly TRBD1 (6 bases). The germline V and J ends were trimmed by 2 bases and 0 bases, with 19 bases remaining between them. The germline gives CDR1 LGHDT, CDR2 YNNKEL (reference sequence). There are 18 residues in the CDR3.

The chain uses TRBV15 and TRBJ2-5; 8 bases align to TRBD1. The CDR3 loop spans 16 amino acids. From germline, CDR1 is LNHNV and CDR2 YYDKDF (reference sequence). V lost 5 bases to trimming and J lost 4 bases; unmatched junction nucleotides: 12. In DNA form, the CDR3 reads TGTGCCACCAGCCGTGCATTAAGGACAGGGACAGAGACCCAGTACTTC. The encoded protein is CATSRALRTGTETQYF. Drawing the rest from reference TRBV15 and TRBJ2-5, the complete variable domain is DAMVIQNPRYQVTQFGKPVTLSCSQTLNHNVMYWYQQKSSQAPKLLFHYYDKDFNNEADTPDNFQSRRPNTSFCFLDIRSPGLGDTAMYLCATSRALRTGTETQYFGPGTRLLVL.

V usage is TRBV25-1 and J usage is TRBJ2-5, with 12 positions matching TRBD2. Unmatched junction bases numbered 1, after V lost 4 bases and J lost 7 bases. Germline V CDR1 and CDR2: MGHDK, SYGVNS. There are 13 residues in the CDR3. Written as DNA, the CDR3 is TGTGCCAGCAGTGCTAGCGGGGGGGGGACCCAGTACTTC. It encodes CASSASGGGTQYF.

This clone was seen only once. The chain couples TRBV4-3 to TRBJ1-4, with D hard to call. Germline V gene sequence: CDR1 LGHNA, CDR2 YSLEER. Trimming left V 0 bases short and J 4 bases short, with 12 bases between. CDR3 length equals 16 residues. In DNA form, the CDR3 reads TGCGCCAGCAGCCAAGATCATGGATTAGGTAATGAAAAACTGTTTTTT. This encodes CASSQDHGLGNEKLFF.

The chain carries TRBV9 and TRBJ2-1; no definite D call. The CDR3 covers 13 residues. Germline V gives CDR1 SGDLS, CDR2 YYNGEE. Trimming shortened V by 3 bases and J by 3 bases, and 7 bases separated the two germline ends. The CDR3 DNA is TGTGCCAGCAGCGCAAACTTCTACAATGAGCAGTTCTTC. Translated, it gives CASSANFYNEQFF.

The J gene is TRBJ1-3, the V gene TRBV28; 8 bases align to TRBD1. Germline values: CDR1 MDHEN, CDR2 SYDVKM. CDR3 length equals 13 residues. After removal of 8 bases from V and 7 bases from J, the junction contained 7 bases not matched to a gene. The DNA for the CDR3 is TGTGCCAGCTCGACAGGGGCTTTGAACACCATATATTTT. Residues: CASSTGALNTIYF.

The chain carries TRBV2 and TRBJ2-1; no clear D gene. Trimming pared 4 bases from V and 7 bases from J, leaving 14 bases between. The CDR3 length is 14 residues. CDR1 and CDR2 from the germline V gene are SNHLY and FYNNEI. CDR3 sequence reads: CASSGLRAVNEQFF. The CDR3 region has the DNA TGTGCCAGCAGTGGACTTCGGGCTGTGAATGAGCAGTTCTTC.

V usage is TRBV19 and J usage is TRBJ1-5, with 7 bases aligning to TRBD1. With 3 bases clipped from V and 5 bases from J, the junction kept 13 bases outside the gene matches. Germline V gene lookup returns CDR1 LNHDA and CDR2 SQIVND (reference sequence). This CDR3 is built from 17 residues. CDR3 protein: CASSMDVAGGADQPQHF. The CDR3 DNA reads as TGTGCCAGTAGTATGGATGTGGCAGGGGGGGCCGATCAGCCCCAGCATTTT.

The chain couples TRBV6-1 to TRBJ1-2; 8 bases are a match to TRBD1. V lost 0 bases and J lost 14; bases outside the gene matches: 8. In germline, CDR1 is MNHNS, CDR2 SASEGT. This CDR3 is 13 amino acids long. The CDR3, as DNA: TGTGCCAGCAGTGAAGCGTTGGGACAGGCGTGGACCTTC. Encoded protein: CASSEALGQAWTF.

This chain joins TRBV19 and TRBJ2-1; no firm D call. Germline V gives CDR1 LNHDA, CDR2 SQIVND (reference sequence). V lost 6 bases and J lost 0, with 9 bases in between. The CDR3 covers 14 residues. The CDR3 loop is CASRFLSSYNEQFF. Here the CDR3 DNA reads TGTGCCAGTAGATTCTTGAGCTCCTACAATGAGCAGTTCTTC.

By share, this clone ranks as medium-sized (0.01 to 0.1%). V and J are TRBV6-5 and TRBJ2-5, with 9 bases identical to TRBD2. This CDR3 has 16 amino acids. Germline V gene lookup returns CDR1 MNHEY and CDR2 SVGAGI. V dropped 2 bases and J dropped 4; count of bases not matched to a gene: 8. CDR3 nucleotide sequence: TGTGCCAGCAGTTACGGGCTAGCGGGATATGTAGAGACCCAGTACTTC. Translation: CASSYGLAGYVETQYF.